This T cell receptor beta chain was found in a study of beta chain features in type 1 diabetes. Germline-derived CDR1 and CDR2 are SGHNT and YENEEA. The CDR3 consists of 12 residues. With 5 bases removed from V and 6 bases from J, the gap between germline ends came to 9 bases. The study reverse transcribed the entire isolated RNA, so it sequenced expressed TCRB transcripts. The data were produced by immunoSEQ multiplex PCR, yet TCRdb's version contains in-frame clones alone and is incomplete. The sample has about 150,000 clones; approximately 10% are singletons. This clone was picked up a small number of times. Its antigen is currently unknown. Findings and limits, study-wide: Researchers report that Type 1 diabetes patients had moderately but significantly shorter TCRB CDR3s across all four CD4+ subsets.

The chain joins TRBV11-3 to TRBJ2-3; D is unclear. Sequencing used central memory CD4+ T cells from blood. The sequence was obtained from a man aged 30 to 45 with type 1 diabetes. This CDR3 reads CASSPDMDTQYF. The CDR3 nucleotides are TGTGCCAGCAGCCCAGACATGGATACGCAGTATTTT.